The present TCR beta chain was sequenced within a study of sequential checkpoint blockade in melanoma (dated by TCRdb to about 2019). For the study in its entirety: Patients were assigned by 1:1 randomization to either first-line nivolumab followed by ipilimumab (arm A) or ipilimumab followed by nivolumab (arm B). Maintenance nivolumab was given following each of the two trial sequences. General study outcomes and caveats: Larger, independent patient cohorts are needed to validate the response-prediction model that combines TCR metrics and mutation burden.

CDR1 and CDR2, looked up from the germline V gene, are MDHEN and SYDVKM. Its CDR3 holds 17 amino acids, cysteine through phenylalanine. The sequence is cut down to CDR3 DNA, 51 bases in frame from base 1. Trimmed from V: 5 bases; trimmed from J: 0 bases; junction bases lacking a gene match: 12. The intended sense of this specimen's treatment or condition label: randomized to nivolumab then ipilimumab (arm A) or the reverse (arm B). Prior DNA-damaging chemotherapy had not been received by any trial patient. Thawed PBMCs were sorted on a FACS Aria II flow cytometer to isolate live CD3+CD8+ cells negative for CD19 and CD56. The samples were obtained from melanoma patients enrolled in CheckMate 064, an open-label, randomized phase II trial testing sequential checkpoint blockade. Leukapheresis was used to collect peripheral blood mononuclear cells, which were then purified with Ficoll-Paque and frozen in human serum with roughly 9.8% DMSO. Purity of sorted blood CD3+CD8+ cells was verified at >95% immediately after sorting, followed by DNA extraction.

TCRbeta CDR3 regions were immunosequenced from genomic DNA with the immunoSEQ Assay. Before high-throughput sequencing, genomic DNA was amplified using bias-controlled multiplex PCR. In the original analysis: To quantify the absolute abundance of each unique TCRbeta CDR3 region, the sequences were collapsed and filtered. Clonality was defined as 1 minus Pielou's evenness and was calculated using productive rearrangements only. Clones with significantly greater frequencies in on-treatment versus baseline samples were identified using a previously published method. Here the immuneACCESS table is served through TCRdb, limited to in-frame sequences with V and J called. Missing clones are a known gap in these copies; in checked studies unresolved V genes cover under half, and the rest lacks a known reason. D and trimming come from the DNA, and the V and J calls and clone size come from that table. This sample is represented by 35,000 to 40,000 clones; nearly 90% of them were singletons. Of the sample, around an eighth falls within the top ten clones.

For this clone: Its recognized antigen is unknown. One base away there is no much larger clone; base qualities are not given.

The chain is encoded by TRBV28 joined to TRBJ1-2; 7 nucleotides in the junction match TRBD1. This clonotype originated in a human donor with melanoma. The material sequenced was CD8+ T cells sorted from blood (inferred from file names), taken from a patient given nivolumab and ipilimumab in sequence. The DNA reads as follows: TGTGCCAGCAGTCCAATCGACGACAGGGCACCTAACTATGGCTACACCTTC. Translated, this gives CASSPIDDRAPNYGYTF.